This T cell receptor (beta chain) was captured by sequencing in a study of cytomegalovirus exposure and HLA in healthy donors. CDR1 and CDR2 (germline): SGHTA, FQGNSA. Trimming cost V 1 base and J 7 bases; bases outside gene matches: 8. The CDR3 runs 16 residues. The PCR was carried out with 60 Vbeta primers and 13 Jbeta primers. This table comes from immunoSEQ multiplex PCR, and its TCRdb copy is limited to in-frame clones, with some not included. The sample has 65,000 to 70,000 clones, roughly 79% seen once. The clonotype was recovered from a man aged 50 to 60 in good health and CMV-seronegative. The rearrangement joins TRBV7-2 to TRBJ1-2; TRBD1 agrees at 11 bases. The material sequenced was PBMCs. CDR3 nucleotides: TGTGCCAGCAGCTTAGGAGGTCCGGACAGGGGGCTTGGCTACACCTTC. This translates into CASSLGGPDRGLGYTF.